These 7 T cell receptor beta chains originate from one sample sequenced in a study of shared clonotypes between healthy human individuals (dated by TCRdb to 2020 to 2021). The method was the immunoSEQ multiplex PCR assay. TCRdb limited this immuneACCESS table to in-frame rearrangements with V and J called. A share of clones is missing; checked studies link under half to unresolved V genes, and the rest is unexplained. The sample profile shows just over 2,000,000 clones; 85% to 95% of them were found once. Jointly, the top ten make up more than 0.1% of the sample. Specimen: naive CD4+ T cells sorted from blood. Sample cell subset or site, as interpreted from the label and publication: CD45RA+ positively selected. These receptors all stem from a young man in good health.

CDR3 sequence: CASRLPGNTYEQYF. CDR3 bases: TGTGCCAGCAGGCTCCCCGGGAATACCTACGAGCAGTACTTC. V usage is TRBV2 and J usage is TRBJ2-7, with D tentatively TRBD2 (5 bases). The CDR3 length is 14 residues. Trimming took off 6 bases at V and 2 bases at J, with 14 bases between the two ends. Germline CDR1 SNHLY, CDR2 FYNNEI.

The J gene is TRBJ1-2, the V gene TRBV18; no reliable D call. CDR3 length: 11 residues. Per germline, CDR1 KGHSH and CDR2 LQKENI. V lost 3 bases to trimming and J lost 8 bases, with 7 bases between them. The CDR3 sequence is CASSPEGGYTF. CDR3 in DNA: TGTGCCAGCTCACCTGAAGGAGGCTACACCTTC.

The chain carries TRBV30 and TRBJ2-1; 10 bases are shared with TRBD2. Germline CDR1 GTSNPN, CDR2 SVGIG (reference sequence). CDR3 length: 15 amino acids. J gave up 4 bases and V 0 bases, and 3 bases lay outside the gene matches. The CDR3 region is CAWSVLAGVYNEQFF. The CDR3 nucleotides read TGTGCCTGGAGTGTGCTAGCGGGGGTTTACAATGAGCAGTTCTTC.

The V and J genes are TRBV7-9 and TRBJ2-7; D possibly corresponds to TRBD2 (6 bases). The CDR3 spans 14 residues. V was shortened by 5 bases and J by 2 bases, with 13 bases between the two germline ends. Germline assignment: CDR1 SEHNR and CDR2 FQNEAQ (reference sequence). CDR3 amino acids: CASSRPGETYEQYF. The DNA for the CDR3 is TGTGCCAGCAGCCGCCCGGGGGAAACCTACGAGCAGTACTTC.

The chain uses TRBV6-1 and TRBJ2-7; perhaps TRBD1 as D (5 bases). Germline-derived CDR1 and CDR2 are MNHNS and SASEGT. The V and J ends lost 1 base and 2 bases respectively, with 9 bases between them. The CDR3 has 14 residues. The CDR3 region has the DNA TGTGCCAGCAGTGAAGGGGGCGGACCCTACGAGCAGTACTTC. This gives the protein CASSEGGGPYEQYF.

The chain is built from TRBV25-1 and TRBJ2-2, with D tentatively TRBD1 or TRBD2 (5 bases each). V lost 10 bases to trimming and J lost 4 bases, with 16 bases between them. CDR1 MGHDK and CDR2 SYGVNS come from the germline V gene. The CDR3 covers 14 residues. Here the CDR3 reads CATYPSGATGELFF. The CDR3 DNA is TGTGCCACCTATCCTTCCGGGGCCACCGGGGAGCTGTTTTTT.

On this clone itself: A much more abundant neighbour one base away suggests this may be a read error. This sample also contains other DNA sequences that code for the same CDR3. J is TRBJ1-2 and V is TRBV7-2, with 8 bases aligning to TRBD1. Per germline, CDR1 SGHTA and CDR2 FQGNSA. The CDR3 totals 13 residues. The V and J ends lost 5 bases and 2 bases, in that order; junction bases with no gene match: 1. The CDR3, as DNA: TGTGCCAGCAGCCGACAGGGGAACTATGGCTACACCTTC. Amino acid sequence: CASSRQGNYGYTF.